This T cell receptor (beta chain) came from a study of shared clonotypes between healthy human individuals. Overall study context: Donors had three CD4 naive, three CD4 memory, two CD8 naive and one CD8 memory plate apiece. The study, taken as a whole, reports: Naive subsets tended to show greater estimated richness than memory subsets. In this cohort, only blood was sampled, and tissue repertoires likely differ.

The assay was immunoSEQ multiplex PCR, and TCRdb's table has in-frame clones only and misses some. The table includes a few million clones, approximately 94% detected once. Remarks on this clone: The antigen is unknown.

The CDR3 consists of 15 residues. With 8 bases clipped from V and 1 base from J, the junction kept 9 bases outside the gene matches. Germline assignment: CDR1 MDHEN and CDR2 SYDVKM. The rearrangement links TRBV28 to TRBJ2-3, with 7 bases that match TRBD2. Sequencing was done on a sample of naive CD4+ T cells sorted from blood. The subset denotes: CD45RA+ positively selected. This TCR was sampled from a man younger than 35 in good health. CDR3 nucleotide sequence: TGTGCCAGCTGGTCGGCTGCGGGGGGCACAGATACGCAGTATTTT. Translated: CASWSAAGGTDTQYF.